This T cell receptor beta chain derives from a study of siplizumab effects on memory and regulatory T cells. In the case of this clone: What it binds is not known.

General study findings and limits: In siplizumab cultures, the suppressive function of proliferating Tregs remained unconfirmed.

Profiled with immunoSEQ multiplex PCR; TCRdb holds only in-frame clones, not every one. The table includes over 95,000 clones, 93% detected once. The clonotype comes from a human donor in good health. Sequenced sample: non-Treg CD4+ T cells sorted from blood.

The CDR3 loop reads CATSSPERSGNTIYF. The CDR3 DNA follows: TGTGCCACCAGCTCTCCTGAACGCTCTGGAAACACCATATATTTT. J is TRBJ1-3 and V is TRBV15; no firm D call. Germline CDR1 and CDR2: LNHNV and YYDKDF (reference sequence). Trimming removed 5 bases at V and 0 bases at J, with 11 bases between. The CDR3 totals 15 residues.